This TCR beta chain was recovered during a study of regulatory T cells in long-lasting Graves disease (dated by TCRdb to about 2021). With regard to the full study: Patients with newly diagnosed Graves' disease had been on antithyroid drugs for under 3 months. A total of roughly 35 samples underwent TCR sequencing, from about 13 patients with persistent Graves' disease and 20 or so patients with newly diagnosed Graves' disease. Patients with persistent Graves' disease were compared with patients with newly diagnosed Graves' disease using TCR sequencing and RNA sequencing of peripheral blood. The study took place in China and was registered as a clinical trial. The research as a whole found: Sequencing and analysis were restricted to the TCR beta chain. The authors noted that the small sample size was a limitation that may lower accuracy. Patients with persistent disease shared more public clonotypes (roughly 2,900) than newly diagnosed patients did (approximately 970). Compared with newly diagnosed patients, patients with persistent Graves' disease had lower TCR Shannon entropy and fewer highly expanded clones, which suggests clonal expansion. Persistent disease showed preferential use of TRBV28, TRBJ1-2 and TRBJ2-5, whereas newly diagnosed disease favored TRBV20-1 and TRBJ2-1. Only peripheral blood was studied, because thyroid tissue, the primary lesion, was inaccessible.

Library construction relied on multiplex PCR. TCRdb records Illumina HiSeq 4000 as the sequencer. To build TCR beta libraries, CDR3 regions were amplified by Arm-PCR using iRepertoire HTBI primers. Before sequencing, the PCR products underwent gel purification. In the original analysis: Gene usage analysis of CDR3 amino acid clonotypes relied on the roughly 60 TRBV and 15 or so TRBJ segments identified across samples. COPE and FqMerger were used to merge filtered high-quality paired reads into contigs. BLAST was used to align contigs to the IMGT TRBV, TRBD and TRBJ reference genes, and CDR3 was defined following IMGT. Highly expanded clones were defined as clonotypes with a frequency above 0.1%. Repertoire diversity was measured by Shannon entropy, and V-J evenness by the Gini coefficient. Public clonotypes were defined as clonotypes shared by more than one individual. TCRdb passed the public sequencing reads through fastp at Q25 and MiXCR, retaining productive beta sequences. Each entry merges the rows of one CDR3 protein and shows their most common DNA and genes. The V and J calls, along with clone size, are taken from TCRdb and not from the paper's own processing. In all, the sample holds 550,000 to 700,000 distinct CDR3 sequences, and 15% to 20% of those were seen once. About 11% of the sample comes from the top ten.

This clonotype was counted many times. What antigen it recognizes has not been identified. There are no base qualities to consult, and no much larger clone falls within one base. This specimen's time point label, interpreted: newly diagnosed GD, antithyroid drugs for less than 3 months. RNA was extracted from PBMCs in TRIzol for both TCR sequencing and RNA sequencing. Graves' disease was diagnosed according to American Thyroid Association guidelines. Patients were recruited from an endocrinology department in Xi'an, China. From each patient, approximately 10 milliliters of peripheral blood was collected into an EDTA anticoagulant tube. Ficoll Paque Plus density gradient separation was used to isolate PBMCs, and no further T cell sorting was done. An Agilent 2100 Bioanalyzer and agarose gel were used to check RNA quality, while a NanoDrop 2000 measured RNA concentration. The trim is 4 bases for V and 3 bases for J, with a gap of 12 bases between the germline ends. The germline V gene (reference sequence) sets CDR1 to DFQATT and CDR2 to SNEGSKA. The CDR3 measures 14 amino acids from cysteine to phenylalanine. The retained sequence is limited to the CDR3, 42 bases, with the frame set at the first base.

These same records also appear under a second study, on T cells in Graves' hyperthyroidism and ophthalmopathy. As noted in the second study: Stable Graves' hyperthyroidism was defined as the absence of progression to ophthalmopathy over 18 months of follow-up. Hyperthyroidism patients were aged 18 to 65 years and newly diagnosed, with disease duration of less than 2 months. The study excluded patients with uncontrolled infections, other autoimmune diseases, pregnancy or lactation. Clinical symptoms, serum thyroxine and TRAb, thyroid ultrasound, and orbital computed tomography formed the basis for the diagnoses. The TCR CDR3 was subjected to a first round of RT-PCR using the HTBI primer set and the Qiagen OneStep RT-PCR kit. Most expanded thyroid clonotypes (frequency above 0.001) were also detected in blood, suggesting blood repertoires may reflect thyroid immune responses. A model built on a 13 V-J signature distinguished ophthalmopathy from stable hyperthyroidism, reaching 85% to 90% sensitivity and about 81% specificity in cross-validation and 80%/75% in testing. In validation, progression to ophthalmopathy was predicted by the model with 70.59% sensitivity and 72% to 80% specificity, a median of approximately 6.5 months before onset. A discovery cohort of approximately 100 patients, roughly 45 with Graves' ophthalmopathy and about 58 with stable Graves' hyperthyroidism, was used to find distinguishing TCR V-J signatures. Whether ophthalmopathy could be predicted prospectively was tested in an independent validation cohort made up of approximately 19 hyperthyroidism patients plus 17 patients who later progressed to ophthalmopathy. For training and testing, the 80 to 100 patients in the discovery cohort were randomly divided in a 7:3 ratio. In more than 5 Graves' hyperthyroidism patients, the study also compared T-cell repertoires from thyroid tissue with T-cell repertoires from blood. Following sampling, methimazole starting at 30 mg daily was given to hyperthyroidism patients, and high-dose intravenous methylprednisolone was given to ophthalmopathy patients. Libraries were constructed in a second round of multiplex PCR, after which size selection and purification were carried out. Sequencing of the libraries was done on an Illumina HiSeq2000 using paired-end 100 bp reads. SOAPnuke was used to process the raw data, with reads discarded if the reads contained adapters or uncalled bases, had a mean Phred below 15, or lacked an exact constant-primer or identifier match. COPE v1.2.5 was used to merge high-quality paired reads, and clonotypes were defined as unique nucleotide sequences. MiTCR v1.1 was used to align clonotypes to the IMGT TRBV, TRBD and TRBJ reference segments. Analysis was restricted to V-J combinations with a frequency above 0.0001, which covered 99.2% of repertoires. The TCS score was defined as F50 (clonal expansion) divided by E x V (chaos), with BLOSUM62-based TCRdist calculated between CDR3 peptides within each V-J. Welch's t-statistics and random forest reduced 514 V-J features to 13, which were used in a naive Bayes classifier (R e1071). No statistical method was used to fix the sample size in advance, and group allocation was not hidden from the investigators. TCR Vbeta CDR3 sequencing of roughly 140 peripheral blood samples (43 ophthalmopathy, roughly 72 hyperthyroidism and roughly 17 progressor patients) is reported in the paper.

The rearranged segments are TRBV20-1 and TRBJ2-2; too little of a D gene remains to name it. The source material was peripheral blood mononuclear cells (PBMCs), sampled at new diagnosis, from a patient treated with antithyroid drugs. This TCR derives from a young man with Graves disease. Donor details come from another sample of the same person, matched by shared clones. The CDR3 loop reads CSATRGRDTGELFF. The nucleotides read TGCAGTGCTACAAGAGGCCGAGACACCGGGGAGCTGTTTTTT.